These T cell receptor beta chains were read from a single sample in a study of CD8+CD57+ T cells in acquired aplastic anemia. In TCRdb, the reads were re-called with MiXCR into one record per CDR3 protein. The sample lists 150,000 or so distinct CDR3 sequences, 45% to 50% occurring once. Material: sorted CD4+, CD8+, or CD8+CD57+ T cells (not recorded which) from PBMCs. Every receptor here comes from a human donor with aplastic anemia. CDR3s include the opening cysteine and the closing phenylalanine or tryptophan. The D gene is left open where the match is weak. Some rows mark clone size as missing; the rest say once, few, many or name a class of expanded clone.

>TRBV28|NA|TRBD2|TRBJ2-7
TGTGCCAGCAGCTTTAGCGGGAGCGGAGAGCAGTACTTC
CASSFSGSGEQYF
>TRBV5-1|NA|NA|TRBJ1-2
TGCGCCAGTACCTATGAAGGGGCGATAAATGGCTACACCTTC
CASTYEGAINGYTF
>TRBV5-1|few|NA|TRBJ2-7
TGCGCCAGCAGCTTGGTCGGAGGAGGGAGCAACGAGCAGTACTTC
CASSLVGGGSNEQYF
>TRBV25-1|NA|NA|TRBJ1-4
TGTGCCAGCAGACAGGGAGCTAATGAAAAACTGTTTTTT
CASRQGANEKLFF
>TRBV2|NA|NA|TRBJ2-7
TGTGCCAGCAGTGAAGCTGAGGGTGGCGAGCAGTACTTC
CASSEAEGGEQYF
>TRBV19|NA|TRBD1|TRBJ2-7
TGTGCCAGTAGTGACGAACAGGGGTCCCACGAGCAGTACTTC
CASSDEQGSHEQYF
>TRBV11-1|many|TRBD1|TRBJ1-1
TGTGCCAGCAGCCACCACAGGGGCCCTGAAGCTTTCTTT
CASSHHRGPEAFF
>TRBV14|few|TRBD2|TRBJ2-7
TGTGCCAGCAGCCAAGAGCGGGACAGGGGACTAGCGGGAGGGCCTCCCTACGAGCAGTACTTC
CASSQERDRGLAGGPPYEQYF
>TRBV10-3|NA|TRBD2|TRBJ2-7
TGTGCCAGCAGTTCGGTAGCGGGGGGGAGCTCCTACGAGCAGTACTTC
CASSSVAGGSSYEQYF
>TRBV7-9|many|NA|TRBJ2-1
TGTGCCAGCAGCTTATATCTGGGCTCCTACAATGAGCAGTTCTTC
CASSLYLGSYNEQFF
>TRBV6-1|NA|NA|TRBJ2-1
TGTGCCAGCGAGTGGGGCAATGAGCAGTTCTTC
CASEWGNEQFF
>TRBV11-3|NA|TRBD2|TRBJ2-7
TGTGCCAGCAGCTTAGTGGCGGGAGGGCCCTACGAGCAGTACTTC
CASSLVAGGPYEQYF
>TRBV20-1|NA|NA|TRBJ1-1
TGCAGTGCCCCGGTACAGGGGAACACTGAAGCTTTCTTT
CSAPVQGNTEAFF
>TRBV29-1|NA|NA|TRBJ1-2
TGCAGCGTTGGACTTAACTATGGCTACACCTTC
CSVGLNYGYTF
>TRBV2|many|NA|TRBJ1-5
TGTGCCAGCAGTGAAAACAGTGCTCAGCCCCAGCATTTT
CASSENSAQPQHF
>TRBV7-8|many|TRBD2|TRBJ2-2
TGTGCCAGCACAGGACTAGCGGGATCAGGGGAGCTGTTTTTT
CASTGLAGSGELFF
>TRBV7-3|few|NA|TRBJ1-6
TGTGCCAGCAGCTTAGGAACAGGGTCAATTTCACCCCTCCACTTT
CASSLGTGSISPLHF
>TRBV2|NA|NA|TRBJ1-2
TGTGCCTCATACGCTGGAGATAGCTATGGCTACACCTTC
CASYAGDSYGYTF
>TRBV11-2|NA|NA|TRBJ2-5
TGTGCCAGCAGCTTTTTAGCCCGAAGTCATGATACGCAGTACTTC
CASSFLARSHDTQYF
>TRBV7-8|many|TRBD1|TRBJ2-7
TGTGCCAGCAGCTTAGGGACAGGCTACGAACACGAGCAGTACTTC
CASSLGTGYEHEQYF
>TRBV20-1|NA|TRBD1|TRBJ2-7
TGCAGTGCTCTAAGGGACAGTGGGGGCGAGCAGTACTTC
CSALRDSGGEQYF
>TRBV10-3|once|TRBD1|TRBJ1-5
TGTGCCATCAGTCCTGACAGGGACAATCAGCCCCAGCATTTT
CAISPDRDNQPQHF
>TRBV19|many|NA|TRBJ1-2
TGTGCCAGTAGTATAGATCTCAGGGGAGCTAACTATGGCTACACCTTC
CASSIDLRGANYGYTF
>TRBV27|NA|NA|TRBJ1-5
TGTGCCAGCAGTAGTAGATCCTCGTTTGCCGTAAGTGATCAGCCCCAGCATTTT
CASSSRSSFAVSDQPQHF
>TRBV29-1|many|NA|TRBJ1-1
TGCAGCGTTAGGGGCACTGAAGCTTTCTTT
CSVRGTEAFF
>TRBV20-1|few|NA|TRBJ2-1
TGCAGTGCTAGACACCCCCCCTACAATGAGCAGTTCTTC
CSARHPPYNEQFF
>TRBV19|many|TRBD2|TRBJ2-7
TGTGCCAGTAGTACAGCGGGACCAACCTACGAGCAGTACTTC
CASSTAGPTYEQYF
>TRBV10-3|NA|NA|TRBJ2-3
TGTGCCATCAGTGAAGGATGGGAAGGAGAAGATACGCAGTATTTT
CAISEGWEGEDTQYF
>TRBV5-1|many|NA|TRBJ1-3
TGCGCCAGCAGCTTGACAGGGCCCGGAAACACCATATATTTT
CASSLTGPGNTIYF
>TRBV7-2|NA|TRBD1|TRBJ1-1
TGTGCCAGCAGCTTAAACTTGGCGACAGGGGGGGCAGATACTGAAGCTTTCTTT
CASSLNLATGGADTEAFF